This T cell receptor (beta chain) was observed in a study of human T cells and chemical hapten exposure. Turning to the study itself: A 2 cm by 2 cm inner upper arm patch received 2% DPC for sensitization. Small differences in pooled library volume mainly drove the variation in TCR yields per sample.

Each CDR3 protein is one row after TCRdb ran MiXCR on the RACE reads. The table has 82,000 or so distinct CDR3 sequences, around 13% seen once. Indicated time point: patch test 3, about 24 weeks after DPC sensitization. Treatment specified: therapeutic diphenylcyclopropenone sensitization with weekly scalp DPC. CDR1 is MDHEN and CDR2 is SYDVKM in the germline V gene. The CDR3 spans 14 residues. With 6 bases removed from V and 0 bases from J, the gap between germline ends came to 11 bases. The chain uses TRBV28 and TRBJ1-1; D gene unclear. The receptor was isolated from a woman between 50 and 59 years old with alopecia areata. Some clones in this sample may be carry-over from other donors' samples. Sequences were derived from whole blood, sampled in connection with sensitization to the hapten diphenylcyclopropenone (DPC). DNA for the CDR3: TGTGCCAGCAGCCCCGCCCCTCTGAACACTGAAGCTTTCTTT. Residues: CASSPAPLNTEAFF. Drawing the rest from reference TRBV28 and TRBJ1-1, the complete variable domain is DVKVTQSSRYLVKRTGEKVFLECVQDMDHENMFWYRQDPGLGLRLIYFSYDVKMKEKGDIPEGYSVSREKKERFSLILESASTNQTSMYLCASSPAPLNTEAFFGQGTRLTVV.